The text below deals with one TCR beta chain. Antigen: not known. This specimen comes from a study of T cell responses to AZD1222 COVID-19 vaccine. General study results and limits: The study sampled repertoires only after the peak T cell response. Per reports, nearly half of all spike-specific TCRs target regions that are unmutated in variants.

Sequencing used immunoSEQ multiplex PCR; TCRdb keeps in-frame clones, though not all of them. The data contain tens of thousands of clones, about 88% of them singletons. Trimming removed 0 bases from V and 5 bases from J; junction bases left unmatched: 3. CDR1 is SGHNT and CDR2 is YYREEE in the germline V gene (reference sequence). The CDR3 sequence is 16 residues long. Samples with a second dose at about 4 or about 12 weeks were pooled together. The V and J genes are TRBV5-4 and TRBJ1-6, with 9 bases aligning to TRBD1. The clonotype comes from an adult who received the AZD1222 COVID-19 vaccine. The sequenced sample was peripheral blood, obtained 28 days after the second AZD1222 dose. The CDR3 protein is CASSLGGTGNNSPLHF. The CDR3 nucleotides read TGTGCCAGCAGCTTGGGTGGGACAGGGAATAATTCACCCCTCCACTTT.